The 17 T cell receptor beta chains given below trace back to one sample, sequenced in a study of beta chain features in type 1 diabetes. Expressed TCRB transcripts were sequenced because the isolated RNA had all been reverse transcribed beforehand. The assay was immunoSEQ multiplex PCR, and TCRdb's table has in-frame clones only and misses some. In the table there are approximately 250,000 clones, roughly 17% of which are singletons. These receptors' antigens are unknown. Study observations and caveats: People with Type 1 diabetes carried modestly yet significantly shorter TCRB CDR3s in all four CD4+ subsets.

Sequenced sample: naive CD4+ T cells from blood. Receptor source: a man aged 25-45 years with type 1 diabetes.

The chain joins TRBV7-2 to TRBJ2-1; possible D gene TRBD2, 6 bases. V lost 5 bases and J lost 9, with 14 bases in between. Germline loops: CDR1 SGHTA, CDR2 FQGNSA. The CDR3 spans 13 residues. The chain's CDR3 is CASSTSVGGEQFF. In DNA, the CDR3 is TGTGCCAGCAGCACGTCCGTCGGGGGTGAGCAGTTCTTC.

This chain links TRBV28 with TRBJ2-2, with D perhaps TRBD1 (5 bases). V lost 7 bases and J 1 base, leaving 10 bases between the germline ends. This CDR3 has 14 residues. In germline, CDR1 is MDHEN, CDR2 SYDVKM. The CDR3 loop reads CASMGHLNTGELFF. The CDR3 DNA reads TGTGCCAGCATGGGGCATCTGAACACCGGGGAGCTGTTTTTT.

The V gene is TRBV25-1, the J gene TRBJ2-4; TRBD2 matches 12 bases. Germline CDR1 MGHDK, CDR2 SYGVNS. Trimming removed 6 bases from V and 4 bases from J; junction bases left unmatched: 7. This CDR3 contains 16 residues. The CDR3 nucleotides read TGTGCCAGCAGAGAGACTAGCGGGAGTAAAAAAAACATTCAGTACTTC. Translation: CASRETSGSKKNIQYF.

Only a few counts were recorded for this clone. V gene TRBV29-1 combines with J gene TRBJ2-7; 10 nucleotides agree with TRBD1. V was clipped by 6 bases and J by 6 bases; unmatched bases: 8. The V gene's germline CDR1 is SQVTM and CDR2 ANQGSEA. This CDR3 is built from 13 residues. CDR3 residues: CSVGQGVTSEQYF. The CDR3 nucleotides read TGCAGCGTCGGACAGGGGGTAACTAGCGAGCAGTACTTC.

This clone has more than one count but fewer than ten. The rearrangement uses TRBV4-1 and TRBJ1-1, with D hard to call. From germline, CDR1 is MGHRA and CDR2 YSYEKL. V lost 4 bases and J lost 0, with 27 bases in between. The CDR3 consists of 20 residues. The CDR3 sequence: CASSRPEKGSVTTMNTEAFF. In DNA, the CDR3 is TGCGCCAGCAGCCGACCGGAAAAAGGTTCAGTAACTACAATGAACACTGAAGCTTTCTTT.

This chain connects TRBV7-9 to TRBJ1-2; perhaps TRBD1 as D (5 bases). The length of the CDR3 is 15 residues. CDR1 and CDR2 (germline): SEHNR, FQNEAQ (reference sequence). Trimming took 0 bases from V and 3 from J, leaving 11 bases between them. This CDR3 is CASSLAPRGDYGYTF. The CDR3 DNA follows: TGTGCCAGCAGCTTAGCCCCCAGAGGGGACTATGGCTACACCTTC.

The chain employs TRBV29-1 and TRBJ1-1; no reliable D call. The V end was cut by 2 bases, the J end by 7 bases, with 5 bases between. Germline V gene sequence: CDR1 SQVTM, CDR2 ANQGSEA. The CDR3 is 10 residues long. In DNA, the CDR3 is TGCAGCGTTGAAAACCGTGAAGCTTTCTTT. It encodes CSVENREAFF.

This clone was seen more than once but under ten times. The CDR3 bases are TGTGCCAGCAGAGCGACAGGCGGCTCCTACGAGCAGTACTTC. Its protein is CASRATGGSYEQYF. The gene calls are TRBV6-1 and TRBJ2-7, with D maybe TRBD1 (6 bases). Between the trimmed V and J ends, which lost 6 bases and 0 bases, there was a span of 12 bases. This CDR3 comprises 14 residues. Per germline, CDR1 MNHNS and CDR2 SASEGT.

The chain uses TRBV29-1 and TRBJ2-2; D possibly corresponds to TRBD1 (5 bases). In germline, CDR1 is SQVTM, CDR2 ANQGSEA. Trimming stripped 2 bases from V and 2 bases from J, with 6 bases between. There are 13 residues in the CDR3. The CDR3 nucleotides are TGCAGCGTTGAACAGGGAAACACCGGGGAGCTGTTTTTT. Its translation is CSVEQGNTGELFF.

This chain links TRBV7-9 with TRBJ2-3; D is possibly TRBD2 (6 bases). The CDR3 totals 13 residues. V was shortened by 8 bases and J by 4 bases, with 13 bases between the two germline ends. CDR1 and CDR2 from the germline V gene are SEHNR and FQNEAQ (reference sequence). Written as DNA, the CDR3 is TGTGCCAGCTCCGGGAGTGGTGCAGATACGCAGTATTTT. This encodes CASSGSGADTQYF.

The chain joins TRBV28 to TRBJ2-1; D possibly corresponds to TRBD2 (6 bases). Germline V lookup: CDR1 MDHEN, CDR2 SYDVKM. V dropped 5 bases and J dropped 6 bases, with 20 bases sitting between them. The CDR3 contains 16 residues. CDR3 DNA sequence: TGTGCCAGCAGTCTTAGCGGATCCTCGGTGAGCAATGAGCAGTTCTTC. This encodes CASSLSGSSVSNEQFF.

This clone appeared a few times. This chain connects TRBV28 to TRBJ2-1, with 8 positions matching TRBD1. V lost 8 bases and J lost 4; bases outside the gene matches: 7. The germline CDR1 and CDR2 sequences are MDHEN and SYDVKM. The CDR3 sequence is 14 residues long. CDR3 region: CASLSTGAYNEQFF. CDR3 sequence (DNA): TGTGCCAGCCTTTCGACAGGGGCGTACAATGAGCAGTTCTTC. The whole variable domain, remainder taken from reference TRBV28 and TRBJ2-1, is DVKVTQSSRYLVKRTGEKVFLECVQDMDHENMFWYRQDPGLGLRLIYFSYDVKMKEKGDIPEGYSVSREKKERFSLILESASTNQTSMYLCASLSTGAYNEQFFGPGTRLTVL.

This chain uses TRBV29-1 with TRBJ2-5; no definite D call. CDR3 length: 12 amino acids. V lost 7 bases and J lost 2, with 11 bases in between. CDR1 SQVTM and CDR2 ANQGSEA come from the germline V gene. CDR3 sequence reads: CSGRQYQETQYF. The CDR3 bases are TGCAGCGGACGCCAGTATCAAGAGACCCAGTACTTC. The full variable domain, with the rest looked up from reference TRBV29-1 and TRBJ2-5, is SAVISQKPSRDICQRGTSLTIQCQVDSQVTMMFWYRQQPGQSLTLIATANQGSEATYESGFVIDKFPISRPNLTFSTLTVSNMSPEDSSIYLCSGRQYQETQYFGPGTRLLVL.

This clone was seen more than once but under ten times. The J gene is TRBJ2-2, the V gene TRBV7-9; 7 bases line up with TRBD1. V shed 5 bases, J shed 4 bases, and the junction held 10 bases outside the gene matches. Germline CDR1 SEHNR, CDR2 FQNEAQ (reference sequence). The CDR3 runs to 16 residues. The CDR3 DNA sequence: TGTGCCAGCAGCCCCCCGGGACAGTCCTTCACCGGGGAGCTGTTTTTT. This encodes CASSPPGQSFTGELFF.

This clone was seen a handful of times. This chain joins TRBV9 and TRBJ2-1; 11 bases map to TRBD2. Germline V gene data show CDR1 as SGDLS and CDR2 as YYNGEE. Losses at the gene ends were 1 base for V and 7 bases for J; bases not matched to a gene: 16. CDR3 length equals 19 residues. This CDR3 reads CASSVFPSGRRGVANEQFF. The CDR3 DNA sequence: TGTGCCAGCAGCGTATTTCCTAGCGGGAGGCGGGGAGTCGCGAATGAGCAGTTCTTC.

This clone has a handful of counts. The chain joins TRBV27 to TRBJ2-6, with unresolved D. V was cut by 8 bases and J by 4 bases, with 12 bases left in between. Germline assignment: CDR1 MNHEY and CDR2 SMNVEV (reference sequence). This CDR3 has 14 amino acids. The CDR3 spells CASADLFGANVLTF. For the CDR3, the DNA is TGTGCCAGCGCCGATTTATTCGGGGCCAACGTCCTGACTTTC.

The rearrangement uses TRBV25-1 and TRBJ2-1; 8 nucleotides line up with TRBD2. The germline gives CDR1 MGHDK, CDR2 SYGVNS. The trim removed 5 bases at V and 6 bases at J, leaving 9 bases unmatched. The CDR3 sequence is 15 residues long. The CDR3 spells CASSIAGRGANEQFF. The DNA for the CDR3 is TGTGCCAGCAGTATAGCGGGAAGGGGCGCCAATGAGCAGTTCTTC.